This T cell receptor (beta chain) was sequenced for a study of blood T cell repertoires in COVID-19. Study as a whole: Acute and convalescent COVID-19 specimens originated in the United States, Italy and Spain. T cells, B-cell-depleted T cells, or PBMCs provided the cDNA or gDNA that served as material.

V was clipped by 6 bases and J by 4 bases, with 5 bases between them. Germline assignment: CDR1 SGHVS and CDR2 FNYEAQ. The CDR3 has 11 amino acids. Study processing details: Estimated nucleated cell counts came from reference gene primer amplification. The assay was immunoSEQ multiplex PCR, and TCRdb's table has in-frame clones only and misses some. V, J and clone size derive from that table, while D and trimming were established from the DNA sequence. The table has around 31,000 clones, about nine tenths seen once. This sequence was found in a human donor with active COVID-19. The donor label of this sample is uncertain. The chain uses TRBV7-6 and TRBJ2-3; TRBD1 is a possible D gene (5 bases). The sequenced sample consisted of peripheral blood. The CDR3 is CASRGADTQYF. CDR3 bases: TGTGCCAGCAGAGGGGCAGATACGCAGTATTTT.